This T cell receptor (beta chain) appears in the sequencing data of a study of CD8 T cells in Susac syndrome. Whole-study results and caveats: As the study acknowledged, the number of individuals in its TCR sequencing and HLA analysis was relatively small.

RNA, at about 0.45 to 1 ug, was reverse transcribed with random hexamers. The amplification used immunoSEQ multiplex PCR on TCR beta CDR3; it spanned 54 Vbeta and 13 Jbeta. TCRdb redid the calling of the immunoSEQ multiplex PCR reads with MiXCR, one entry per CDR3 protein. Here the sample spans hundreds of thousands of distinct CDR3 sequences, about 96% being singletons. Control patients had untreated stable or active relapsing-remitting multiple sclerosis by revised McDonald criteria. Negative magnetic isolation gave CD8+ and CD4+ cells; FACS enriched CD8+ TEMRA. CDR1 and CDR2 (germline): SEHNR, FQNEAQ (reference sequence). V dropped 3 bases and J dropped 5 bases, with 7 bases sitting between them. This CDR3 spans 13 amino acids. On this clonotype itself: Its antigen is not identified.

The specimen was CD4+ T cells from PBMCs. This chain links TRBV7-9 with TRBJ2-2; D may be TRBD1 (5 bases). The receptor was isolated from a human donor with multiple sclerosis. CDR3 sequence reads: CASSFRDTGELFF. Written as DNA, the CDR3 is TGTGCCAGCAGCTTCAGGGATACCGGGGAGCTGTTTTTT.